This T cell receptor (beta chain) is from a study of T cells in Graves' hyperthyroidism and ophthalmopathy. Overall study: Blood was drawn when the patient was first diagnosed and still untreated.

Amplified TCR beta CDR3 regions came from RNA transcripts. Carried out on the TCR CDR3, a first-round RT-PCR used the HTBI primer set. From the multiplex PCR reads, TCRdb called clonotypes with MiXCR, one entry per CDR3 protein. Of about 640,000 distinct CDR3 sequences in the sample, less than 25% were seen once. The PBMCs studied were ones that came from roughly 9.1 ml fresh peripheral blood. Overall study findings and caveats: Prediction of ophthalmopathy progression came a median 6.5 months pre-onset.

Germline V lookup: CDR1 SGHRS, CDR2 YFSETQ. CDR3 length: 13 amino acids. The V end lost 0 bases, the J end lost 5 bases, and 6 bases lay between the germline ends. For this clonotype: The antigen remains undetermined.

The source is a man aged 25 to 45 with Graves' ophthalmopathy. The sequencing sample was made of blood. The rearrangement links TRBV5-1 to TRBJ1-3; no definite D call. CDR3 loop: CASSLDGRNTIYF. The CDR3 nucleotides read TGCGCCAGCAGCTTGGACGGCAGAAACACCATATATTTT.